This T cell receptor (beta chain) was sequenced for a study of T cell clones after liver transplantation (dated by TCRdb to between 2018 and 2020). The study in broad terms: The samples were obtained from ITN030ST, a randomized trial that attempted immunosuppression withdrawal within 2 years after liver transplantation. Donor-reactive T cell clones were identified by TCRbeta sequencing after a pre-transplant mixed lymphocyte reaction and then tracked in post-transplant blood. Third party-reactive TCRbeta sequences were also identified from pre-transplant MLRs to serve as an antigen-independent comparator for donor-reactive sequences. Three of the eight recipients were HCV-positive; the others were transplanted for non-autoimmune, non-viral indications. No induction therapy was given to the subjects, and standard immunosuppression was administered until randomization at 12-24 months post-transplant. Tolerance meant complete immunosuppression withdrawal for at least one year without liver enzymes rising beyond twice the upper limit of normal. Blood samples were taken pre-transplant, pre-randomization before withdrawal, and post-randomization after full withdrawal or failed withdrawal. A cohort of 8 liver transplant recipients was studied, of whom 3 were classified as tolerant and 5 as non-tolerant.

In the germline V gene, CDR1 corresponds to KGHSH and CDR2 to LQKENI. V is cut by 3 bases and J by 9 bases, and the space between the germline ends is 6 bases. The CDR3 contains 11 residues, cysteine and phenylalanine counted. Left in the record is the CDR3 DNA by itself, 33 bases read in frame from the first base. On the study overall, not on this receptor specifically: After accounting for repertoire turnover, donor-reactive detection was significantly reduced in 7 of 8 subjects for CD4 and 8 of 8 for CD8. In two subjects, low numbers of available donor cells limited the measurable donor-reactive repertoire. A greater decline was seen for donor-reactive sequences than for third party-reactive sequences, suggesting partial antigen-specific deletion unrelated to withdrawal success. The conclusions were considered preliminary, being limited by small, heterogeneous patient numbers and non-standardized post-transplant time points. A significant post-transplant decrease in circulating donor-reactive CD4 TCRbeta sequences was observed in 5 of 8 subjects, irrespective of tolerance or HCV status. Because no allograft tissue specimens were available, donor-reactive T cells may have migrated into the graft instead of being deleted.

Unstimulated PBMCs, after thawing, were stained for CD3, CD4 and CD8 and then FACS-sorted into CD3+CD4+ and CD3+CD8+ populations. All 8 studied subjects were randomized to withdrawal of immunosuppression. The Qiagen DNeasy Blood and Tissue Kit was used for genomic DNA isolation. Worth noting for this clone: Its antigen remains unidentified. Base qualities are not provided; no much larger clone lies one nucleotide away.

High-throughput TCRbeta CDR3 sequencing of frozen genomic DNA was performed by immunoSEQ, with PCR amplification, mapping, bias correction and internal controls included. In the source study's methods: Productive rearrangements were kept, and unique TCRbeta sequences were defined by CDR3 nucleotide sequence plus V and J gene. For a sequence to be called donor-reactive, it needed a frequency of at least 0.01% and at least 5-fold expansion in CFSE-low cells compared with unstimulated pre-transplant cells. Per-subject minimum frequency thresholds, based on the lowest-template unstimulated sample, ensured at least 90% detection power. Jensen-Shannon divergence between the top 1000 TCRbeta sequences post- versus pre-transplant served as the measure of repertoire turnover. Two-sided Fisher's exact tests were used to test for changes in how often donor-reactive sequences were detected. The table comes from immuneACCESS by way of TCRdb, which keeps in-frame sequences with V and J called. Part of the clones is missing from these tables; in studies checked, under half for an unresolved V gene and the rest for unknown reasons. That table is the source of V, J and clone size, and D and trimming were worked out from the DNA. The table for this sample lists fewer than 50,000 clones; 86% of them were counted only once. Around 2.5% of the sample belongs to the ten largest clones.

The specimen was CD4+ T cells from blood, collected 24 months after liver transplant. The chain was built from TRBV18 and TRBJ2-1; too little of a D gene remains to name it. The TCR sequence derives from a human patient who received a liver transplant. Following a transplant, some T cells may be graft donor cells, not patient cells. The CDR3 has the sequence CASSPDGEQFF. The DNA reads as follows: TGTGCCAGCTCACCGGACGGTGAGCAGTTCTTC.